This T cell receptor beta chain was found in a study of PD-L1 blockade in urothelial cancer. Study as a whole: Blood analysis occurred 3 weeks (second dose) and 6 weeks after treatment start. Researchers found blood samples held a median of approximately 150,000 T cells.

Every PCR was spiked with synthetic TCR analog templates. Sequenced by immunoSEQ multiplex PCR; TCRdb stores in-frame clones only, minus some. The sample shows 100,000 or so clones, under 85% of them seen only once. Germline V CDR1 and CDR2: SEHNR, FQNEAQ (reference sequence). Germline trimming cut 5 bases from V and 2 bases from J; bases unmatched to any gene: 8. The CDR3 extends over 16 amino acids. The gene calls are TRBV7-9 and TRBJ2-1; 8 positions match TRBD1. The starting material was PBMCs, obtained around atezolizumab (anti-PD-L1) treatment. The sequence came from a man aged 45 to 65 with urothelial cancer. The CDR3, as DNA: TGTGCCAGCAGCCCGCGGACAGGGATTACCTACAATGAGCAGTTCTTC. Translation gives CASSPRTGITYNEQFF. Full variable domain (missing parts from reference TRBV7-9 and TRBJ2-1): DTGVSQNPRHKITKRGQNVTFRCDPISEHNRLYWYRQTLGQGPEFLTYFQNEAQLEKSRLLSDRFSAERPKGSFSTLEIQRTEQGDSAMYLCASSPRTGITYNEQFFGPGTRLTVL.